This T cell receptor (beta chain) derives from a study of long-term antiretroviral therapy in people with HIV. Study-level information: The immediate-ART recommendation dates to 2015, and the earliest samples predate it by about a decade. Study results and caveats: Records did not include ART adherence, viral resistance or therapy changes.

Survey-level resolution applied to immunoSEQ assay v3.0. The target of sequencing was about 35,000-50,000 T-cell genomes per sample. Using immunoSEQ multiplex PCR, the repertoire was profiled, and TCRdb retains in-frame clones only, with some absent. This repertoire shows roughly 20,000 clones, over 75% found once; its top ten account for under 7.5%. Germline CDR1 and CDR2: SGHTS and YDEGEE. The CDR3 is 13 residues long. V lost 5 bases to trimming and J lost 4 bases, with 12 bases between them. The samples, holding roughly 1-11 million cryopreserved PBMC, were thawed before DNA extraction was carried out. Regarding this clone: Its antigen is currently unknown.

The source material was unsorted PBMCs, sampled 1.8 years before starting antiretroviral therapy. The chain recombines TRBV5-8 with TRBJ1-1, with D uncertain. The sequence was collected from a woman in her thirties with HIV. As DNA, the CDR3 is TGTGCCAGCAGGCGACTCAAGGGCACTGAAGCTTTCTTT. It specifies CASRRLKGTEAFF.